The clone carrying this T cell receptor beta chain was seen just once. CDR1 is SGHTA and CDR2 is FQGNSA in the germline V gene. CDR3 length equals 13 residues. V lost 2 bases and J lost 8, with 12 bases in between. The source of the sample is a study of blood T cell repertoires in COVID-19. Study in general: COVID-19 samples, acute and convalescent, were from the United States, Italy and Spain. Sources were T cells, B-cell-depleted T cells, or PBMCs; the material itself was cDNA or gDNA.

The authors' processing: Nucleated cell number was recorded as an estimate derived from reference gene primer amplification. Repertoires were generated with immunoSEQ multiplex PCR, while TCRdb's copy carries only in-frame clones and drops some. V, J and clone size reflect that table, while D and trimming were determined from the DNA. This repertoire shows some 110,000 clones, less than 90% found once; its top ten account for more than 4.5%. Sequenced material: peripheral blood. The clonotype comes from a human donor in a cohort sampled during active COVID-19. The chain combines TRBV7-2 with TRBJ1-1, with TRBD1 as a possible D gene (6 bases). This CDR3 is CASSLQGPSEAFF. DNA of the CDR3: TGTGCCAGCAGCTTACAGGGGCCCTCCGAAGCTTTCTTT.